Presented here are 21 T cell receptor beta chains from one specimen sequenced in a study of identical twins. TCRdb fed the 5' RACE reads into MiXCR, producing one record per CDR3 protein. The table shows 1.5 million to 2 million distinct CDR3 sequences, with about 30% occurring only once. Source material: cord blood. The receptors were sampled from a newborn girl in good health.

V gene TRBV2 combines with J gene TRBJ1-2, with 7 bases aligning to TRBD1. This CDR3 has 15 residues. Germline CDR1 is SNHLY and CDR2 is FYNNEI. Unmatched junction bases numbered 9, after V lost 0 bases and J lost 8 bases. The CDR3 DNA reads TGTGCCAGCAGTGAAGCAACCAGGGGGGCACAGGGCTACACCTTC. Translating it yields CASSEATRGAQGYTF.

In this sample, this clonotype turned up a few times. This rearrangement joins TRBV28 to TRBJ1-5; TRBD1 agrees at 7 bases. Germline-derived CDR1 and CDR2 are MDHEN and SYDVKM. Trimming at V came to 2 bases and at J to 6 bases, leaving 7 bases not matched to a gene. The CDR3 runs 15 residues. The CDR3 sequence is CASSLTGEKGQPQHF. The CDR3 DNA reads TGTGCCAGCAGTTTAACAGGGGAAAAAGGTCAGCCCCAGCATTTT.

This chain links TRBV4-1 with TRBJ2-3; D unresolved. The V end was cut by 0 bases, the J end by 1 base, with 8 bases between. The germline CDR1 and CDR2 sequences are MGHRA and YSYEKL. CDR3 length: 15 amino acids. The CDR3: CASSQDRIRTDTQYF. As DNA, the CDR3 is TGCGCCAGCAGCCAAGACCGGATCCGCACAGATACGCAGTATTTT.

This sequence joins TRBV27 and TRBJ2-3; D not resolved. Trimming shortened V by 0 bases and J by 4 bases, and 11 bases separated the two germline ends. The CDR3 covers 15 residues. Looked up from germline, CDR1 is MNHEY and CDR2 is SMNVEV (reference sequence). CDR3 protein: CASSLSRAGADTQYF. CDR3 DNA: TGTGCCAGCAGTTTATCCCGAGCCGGCGCAGATACGCAGTATTTT.

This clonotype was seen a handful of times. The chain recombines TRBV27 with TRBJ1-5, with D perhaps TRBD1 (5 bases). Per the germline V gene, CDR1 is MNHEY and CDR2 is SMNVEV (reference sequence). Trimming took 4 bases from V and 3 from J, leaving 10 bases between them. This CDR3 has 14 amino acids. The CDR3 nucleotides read TGTGCCAGCAGTTCGTGGGGGAACAATCAGCCCCAGCATTTT. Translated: CASSSWGNNQPQHF.

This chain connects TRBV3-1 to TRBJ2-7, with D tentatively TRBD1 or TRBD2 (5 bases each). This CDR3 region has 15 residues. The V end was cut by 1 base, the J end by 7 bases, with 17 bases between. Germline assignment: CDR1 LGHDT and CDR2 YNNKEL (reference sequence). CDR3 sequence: CASSQAGPLYNEQYF. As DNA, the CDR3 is TGTGCCAGCAGCCAAGCGGGGCCCCTATACAATGAGCAGTACTTC.

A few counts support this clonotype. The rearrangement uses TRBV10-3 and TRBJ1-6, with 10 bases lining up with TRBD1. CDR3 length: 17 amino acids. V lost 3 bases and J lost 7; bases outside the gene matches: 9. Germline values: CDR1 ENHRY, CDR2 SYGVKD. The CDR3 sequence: CAISDQGQGLRNSPLHF. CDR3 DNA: TGTGCCATCAGTGACCAGGGACAGGGGCTTCGGAATTCACCCCTCCACTTT.

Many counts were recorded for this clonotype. Here the CDR3 reads CASSSTGHNQPQHF. The CDR3, as DNA: TGTGCCAGCAGCTCGACAGGTCACAATCAGCCCCAGCATTTT. The rearrangement joins TRBV7-2 to TRBJ1-5, with D possibly TRBD1 on 6 matching bases. The CDR3 covers 14 residues. V was clipped by 4 bases and J by 3 bases, with 10 bases between them. Germline CDR1 reads SGHTA; CDR2 reads FQGNSA.

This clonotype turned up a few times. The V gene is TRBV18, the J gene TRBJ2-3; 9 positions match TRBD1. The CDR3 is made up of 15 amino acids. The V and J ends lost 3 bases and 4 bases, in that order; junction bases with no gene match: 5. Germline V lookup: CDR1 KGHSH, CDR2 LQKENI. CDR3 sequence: CASSPITGGADTQYF. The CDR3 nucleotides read TGTGCCAGCTCACCTATTACAGGGGGCGCAGATACGCAGTATTTT.

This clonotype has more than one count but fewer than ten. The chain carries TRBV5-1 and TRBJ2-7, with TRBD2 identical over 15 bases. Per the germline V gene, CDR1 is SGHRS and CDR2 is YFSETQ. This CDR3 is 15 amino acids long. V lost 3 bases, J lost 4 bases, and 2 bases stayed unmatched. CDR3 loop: CASSSGTSGRYEQYF. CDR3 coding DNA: TGCGCCAGCAGCTCTGGGACTAGCGGGAGGTACGAGCAGTACTTC.

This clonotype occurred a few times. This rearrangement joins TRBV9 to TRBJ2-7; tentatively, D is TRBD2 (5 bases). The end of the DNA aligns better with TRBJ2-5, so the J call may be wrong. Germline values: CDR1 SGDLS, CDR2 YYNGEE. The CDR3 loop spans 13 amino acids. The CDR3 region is CASSVGMEETQYF. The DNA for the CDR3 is TGTGCCAGCAGCGTCGGGATGGAAGAGACCCAGTACTTC.

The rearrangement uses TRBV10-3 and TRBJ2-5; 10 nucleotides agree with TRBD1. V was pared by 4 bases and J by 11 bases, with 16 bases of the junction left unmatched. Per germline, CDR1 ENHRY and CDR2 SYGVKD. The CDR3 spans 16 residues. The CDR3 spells CAISGPRDRGDNEQYF. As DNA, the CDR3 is TGTGCCATCAGTGGCCCCCGGGACAGGGGAGACAATGAGCAGTACTTC.

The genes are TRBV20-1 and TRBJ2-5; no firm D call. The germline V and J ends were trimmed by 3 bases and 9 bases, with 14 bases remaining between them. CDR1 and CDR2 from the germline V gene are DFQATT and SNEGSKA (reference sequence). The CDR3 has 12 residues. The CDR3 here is CSASVGKSPQYF. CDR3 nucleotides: TGCAGTGCTAGTGTGGGCAAGAGTCCCCAGTACTTC.

CDR3 region: CATSTDGRNGYTF. CDR3 coding DNA: TGTGCCACCAGCACCGACGGGCGGAATGGCTACACCTTC. This chain links TRBV15 with TRBJ1-2, with no clear D. The CDR3 loop spans 13 amino acids. Germline-derived CDR1 and CDR2 are LNHNV and YYDKDF (reference sequence). Trimming left V 4 bases short and J 6 bases short, with 12 bases between.

CDR3 sequence (DNA): TGCGCCAGCAGCCAAGGTGGATATATCTATGAGCAGTTCTTC. Translated, it gives CASSQGGYIYEQFF. This chain joins TRBV4-1 and TRBJ2-1, with D unresolved. The V gene lost 1 base and the J gene lost 8 bases, with 12 bases spanning the gap. The CDR3 has 14 residues. The germline CDR1 and CDR2 sequences are MGHRA and YSYEKL.

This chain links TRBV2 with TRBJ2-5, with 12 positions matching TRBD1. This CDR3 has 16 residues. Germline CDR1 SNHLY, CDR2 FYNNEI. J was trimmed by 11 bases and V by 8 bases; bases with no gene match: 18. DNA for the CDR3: TGTGCCAGCGGACCCGGGACAGGGGGCTCCTACAATGAGCAGTACTTC. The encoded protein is CASGPGTGGSYNEQYF.

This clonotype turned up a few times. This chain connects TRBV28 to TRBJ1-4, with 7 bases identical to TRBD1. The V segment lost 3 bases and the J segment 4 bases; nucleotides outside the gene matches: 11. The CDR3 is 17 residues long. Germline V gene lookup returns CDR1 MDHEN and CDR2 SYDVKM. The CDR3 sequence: CASSFPPYRGGNEKLFF. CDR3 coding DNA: TGTGCCAGCAGTTTCCCCCCCTACAGGGGAGGTAATGAAAAACTGTTTTTT.

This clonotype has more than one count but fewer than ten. In nucleotides, the CDR3 is TGTGCCAGCAGGGGAGTGGTTGGGACAGGGGGCGTTAATGGCTACACCTTC. It translates to CASRGVVGTGGVNGYTF. J is TRBJ1-2 and V is TRBV2; TRBD1 matches 12 bases. The germline gives CDR1 SNHLY, CDR2 FYNNEI. The length of the CDR3 is 17 residues. The junction had 14 bases not matched to a gene; V was cut back by 6 bases and J by 6 bases.

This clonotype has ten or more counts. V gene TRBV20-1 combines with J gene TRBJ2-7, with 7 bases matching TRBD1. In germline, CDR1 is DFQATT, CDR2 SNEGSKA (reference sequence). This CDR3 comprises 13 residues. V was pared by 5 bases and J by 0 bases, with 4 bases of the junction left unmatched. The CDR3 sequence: CSAHGTDSYEQYF. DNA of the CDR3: TGCAGTGCTCACGGGACAGACTCCTACGAGCAGTACTTC.

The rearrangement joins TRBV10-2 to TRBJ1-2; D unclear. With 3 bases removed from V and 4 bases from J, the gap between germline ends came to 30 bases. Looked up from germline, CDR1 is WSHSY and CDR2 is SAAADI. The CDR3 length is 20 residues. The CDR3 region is CASSERVSGRLASFFYGYTF. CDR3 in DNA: TGCGCCAGCAGTGAAAGGGTCTCGGGTCGGTTGGCTTCCTTTTTCTATGGCTACACCTTC.

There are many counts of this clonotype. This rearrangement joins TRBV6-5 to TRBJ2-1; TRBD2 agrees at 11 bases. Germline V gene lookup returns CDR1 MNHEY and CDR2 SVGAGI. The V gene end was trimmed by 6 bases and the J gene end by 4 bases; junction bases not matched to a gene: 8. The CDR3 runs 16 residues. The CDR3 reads CASSHSGTSGYNEQFF. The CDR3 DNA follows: TGTGCCAGCAGCCACAGCGGGACTAGCGGTTACAATGAGCAGTTCTTC.